Listed below are T cell receptor beta chains from one sample, sequenced in a study of cytomegalovirus exposure and HLA in healthy donors. Sequencing used immunoSEQ multiplex PCR; TCRdb keeps in-frame clones, though not all of them. The table lists approximately 220,000 clones, roughly 80% of them singletons. The sequencing sample was made of PBMCs. Receptor source: a girl between 2 and 10 years old in good health and CMV-seronegative. Each CDR3 is given with its conserved first and last residue. Each record gives: clone size, J gene, V gene, D gene, CDR3 DNA, CDR3 protein. D genes are given only for firm matches. Rows give clone size only sometimes, using once, few, many, or a class for an expanded clone.

size: .; J: TRBJ2-7; V: TRBV11-3; D: TRBD2; DNA: TGTGCCAGCAGCTTTAGGGAGGGCGAGCAGTACTTC; CDR3: CASSFREGEQYF
size: once; J: TRBJ2-2; V: TRBV6-5; D: .; DNA: TGTGCCGCTCATCCAGGGGACCCTACTACCGGGGAGCTGTTTTTT; CDR3: CAAHPGDPTTGELFF
size: .; J: TRBJ1-4; V: TRBV7-9; D: .; DNA: TGTGCCAGCAGCTTCCGGGGTAATGAAAAACTGTTTTTT; CDR3: CASSFRGNEKLFF
size: .; J: TRBJ2-1; V: TRBV6-5; D: TRBD2; DNA: TGTGCCAGCAGTTACTCGAGCCTAGCGGGAAAGGATGAGCAGTTCTTC; CDR3: CASSYSSLAGKDEQFF
size: .; J: TRBJ1-6; V: TRBV6-5; D: TRBD1; DNA: TGTGCCAGCAGGAGGACAGGGGTTAATTCACCCCTCCACTTT; CDR3: CASRRTGVNSPLHF
size: .; J: TRBJ2-3; V: TRBV29-1; D: .; DNA: TGCAGCGTTGGAGCCTATCTAAGCACAGATACGCAGTATTTT; CDR3: CSVGAYLSTDTQYF
size: .; J: TRBJ2-1; V: TRBV28; D: TRBD2; DNA: TGTGCCAGCAGTCGACTAGCGGGGGGATCTTACAATGAGCAGTTCTTC; CDR3: CASSRLAGGSYNEQFF
size: .; J: TRBJ2-2; V: TRBV15; D: TRBD2; DNA: TGTGCCACCAGCGCTCGGACTAGCGGGGGGGAGAACACCGGGGAGCTGTTTTTT; CDR3: CATSARTSGGENTGELFF
size: few; J: TRBJ2-7; V: TRBV6-1; D: .; DNA: TGTGCCAGCAGAATACAGGGTCTTGAGCAGTACTTC; CDR3: CASRIQGLEQYF
size: .; J: TRBJ1-1; V: TRBV19; D: .; DNA: TGTGCCAGTAGTATAGTAGGGCGGGACACTGAAGCTTTCTTT; CDR3: CASSIVGRDTEAFF
size: .; J: TRBJ2-1; V: TRBV5-1; D: TRBD1; DNA: TGCGCCAGCAGCTTAACACCCGCGACAGGGAGCTCCTACAATGAGCAGTTCTTC; CDR3: CASSLTPATGSSYNEQFF
size: .; J: TRBJ1-4; V: TRBV6-1; D: .; DNA: TGTGCCAGCAGCGACAGAGGAATTTTTGAAAAACTGTTTTTT; CDR3: CASSDRGIFEKLFF
size: .; J: TRBJ1-3; V: TRBV4-1; D: .; DNA: TGCGCCAGCAGCCAAGGTGCGCGGGCGGCCTCTGGAAACACCATATATTTT; CDR3: CASSQGARAASGNTIYF
size: .; J: TRBJ2-7; V: TRBV4-1; D: TRBD2; DNA: TGCGCCAGCAGCCGCCTTTGGACTAGCGAGGGATCAAGCTCCTACGAGCAGTACTTC; CDR3: CASSRLWTSEGSSSYEQYF
size: .; J: TRBJ1-5; V: TRBV10-1; D: .; DNA: TGCGCCAGCAGTGGGGGGGGAGACAATCAGCCCCAGCATTTT; CDR3: CASSGGGDNQPQHF
size: once; J: TRBJ1-6; V: TRBV5-1; D: TRBD1; DNA: TGCGCCAGCAGCTTGGAGGGGGCGAGTTCACCCCTCCACTTT; CDR3: CASSLEGASSPLHF
size: .; J: TRBJ1-5; V: TRBV9; D: TRBD1; DNA: TGTGCCAGCAGCATTGGACAGGGACAGCCCCAGCATTTT; CDR3: CASSIGQGQPQHF
size: .; J: TRBJ1-4; V: TRBV7-9; D: TRBD1; DNA: TGTGCCAGCAGCTTGACGACAGGGGGCGGTGAAAAACTGTTTTTT; CDR3: CASSLTTGGGEKLFF
size: .; J: TRBJ1-2; V: TRBV12-5; D: TRBD1; DNA: TGTGCTAGTGGTTCCCGACAGGGTGGGCCTAATGACTATGGCTACACCTTC; CDR3: CASGSRQGGPNDYGYTF
size: .; J: TRBJ2-7; V: TRBV29-1; D: TRBD1; DNA: TGCAGCGTTGCATTTTTCGGGACAGGGGGGTACGAGCAGTACTTC; CDR3: CSVAFFGTGGYEQYF
size: .; J: TRBJ2-3; V: TRBV19; D: .; DNA: TGTGCCAGTAGTATACGAGATACGCAGTATTTT; CDR3: CASSIRDTQYF
size: few; J: TRBJ2-5; V: TRBV5-4; D: TRBD1; DNA: TGTGCCAGCAGCTTTAGGGGGCAGGAGACCCAGTACTTC; CDR3: CASSFRGQETQYF
size: .; J: TRBJ2-3; V: TRBV6-4; D: TRBD2; DNA: TGTGCCAGCAGTGACTCGACTAGCGGGGGGGCTACGCAGTATTTT; CDR3: CASSDSTSGGATQYF
size: .; J: TRBJ2-1; V: TRBV27; D: TRBD1; DNA: TGTGCCAGCAGACTATCCCCCCGCCAGACAGGGGTGAATGAGCAGTTCTTC; CDR3: CASRLSPRQTGVNEQFF
size: .; J: TRBJ2-7; V: TRBV5-4; D: .; DNA: TGTGCCAGCAGCTTGCGGCCGGGTAGCTACGAGCAGTACTTC; CDR3: CASSLRPGSYEQYF
size: .; J: TRBJ2-7; V: TRBV5-1; D: .; DNA: TGCGCCAGCAGCTCGAGCGAGAGGCAAGAGTACTTC; CDR3: CASSSSERQEYF
size: few; J: TRBJ1-1; V: TRBV6-5; D: .; DNA: TGTGCCAGCAGTTACGGGGACACGGTTCAAGCTTTCTTT; CDR3: CASSYGDTVQAFF
size: .; J: TRBJ2-7; V: TRBV6-5; D: TRBD1; DNA: TGTGCCAGCAGGAAGGGACAGGGCGCCTACGAGCAGTACTTC; CDR3: CASRKGQGAYEQYF
size: few; J: TRBJ2-1; V: TRBV4-1; D: TRBD1; DNA: TGCGCCAGCAGCCACTGGGGACAGGGGGTGGATGAGCAGTTCTTC; CDR3: CASSHWGQGVDEQFF
size: .; J: TRBJ2-7; V: TRBV27; D: .; DNA: TGTGCCAGCAGTCCTACAGGGGGGGGTTTTGATCCACTTTCCTACGAGCAGTACTTC; CDR3: CASSPTGGGFDPLSYEQYF
size: .; J: TRBJ1-2; V: TRBV7-2; D: .; DNA: TGTGCCAGCAGCCTCACCGGGGGTACCTATGGCTACACCTTC; CDR3: CASSLTGGTYGYTF
size: .; J: TRBJ1-2; V: TRBV9; D: .; DNA: TGTGCCAGCAGCCGTTCCCCGAGAGGACAAACGGGTGGCTACACCTTC; CDR3: CASSRSPRGQTGGYTF
size: .; J: TRBJ1-4; V: TRBV5-1; D: .; DNA: TGCGCCAGCAGAAGGGAGGGGGTTAATGAAAAACTGTTTTTT; CDR3: CASRREGVNEKLFF
size: .; J: TRBJ1-2; V: TRBV19; D: .; DNA: TGTGCCACCCAGTGGAACTATGGCTACACCTTC; CDR3: CATQWNYGYTF
size: .; J: TRBJ2-7; V: TRBV5-1; D: .; DNA: TGCGCCAGCAGCGAGGGACACCCCATATACGAGCAGTACTTC; CDR3: CASSEGHPIYEQYF
size: .; J: TRBJ1-5; V: TRBV27; D: .; DNA: TGTGCCAGCAGTTTCGGAGAAAATCAGCCCCAGCATTTT; CDR3: CASSFGENQPQHF
size: few; J: TRBJ2-3; V: TRBV6-4; D: .; DNA: TGTGCCAGCAGTGAGCGGGGCACAGATACGCAGTATTTT; CDR3: CASSERGTDTQYF
size: .; J: TRBJ2-7; V: TRBV6-5; D: .; DNA: TGTGCCAGCAGCTCCGGAGGGGGGGGCGCGCAGAAAGAGTACTTC; CDR3: CASSSGGGGAQKEYF
size: .; J: TRBJ2-7; V: TRBV10-3; D: .; DNA: TGTGCCATGGGAACAGGGAGCGAGCAGTACTTC; CDR3: CAMGTGSEQYF
size: .; J: TRBJ2-7; V: TRBV7-6; D: TRBD2; DNA: TGTGCCAGCAGCTTAGCGGGGGGGTACGAGCAGTACTTC; CDR3: CASSLAGGYEQYF
size: .; J: TRBJ1-1; V: TRBV29-1; D: TRBD1; DNA: TGCAGCGTCGGGGGACAGGGAAGGAACACTGAAGCTTTCTTT; CDR3: CSVGGQGRNTEAFF
size: once; J: TRBJ2-1; V: TRBV15; D: .; DNA: TGTGCCACCAGCAGAGGGGGCGGGGTAGACGGTGACAATGAGCAGTTCTTC; CDR3: CATSRGGGVDGDNEQFF
size: .; J: TRBJ2-1; V: TRBV5-1; D: TRBD2; DNA: TGCGCCAGCAGCTTTAGCGGGAATGAGCAGTTCTTC; CDR3: CASSFSGNEQFF
size: .; J: TRBJ1-3; V: TRBV9; D: .; DNA: TGTGCCAGCAGCGTAGGCGGAAGATTAGGAAACACCATATATTTT; CDR3: CASSVGGRLGNTIYF
size: few; J: TRBJ2-5; V: TRBV19; D: TRBD2; DNA: TGTGCCAGTAGTATAAGAACTAGCGGGGGGCCGGCTTTTACCCAGTACTTC; CDR3: CASSIRTSGGPAFTQYF
size: .; J: TRBJ1-5; V: TRBV2; D: .; DNA: TGTGCCAGCACGAGGCAGTACGATCAGCCCCAGCATTTT; CDR3: CASTRQYDQPQHF
size: .; J: TRBJ2-7; V: TRBV29-1; D: TRBD2; DNA: TGCAGCGTGGCGGGACTAGCGGGCGCCTACGAGCAGTACTTC; CDR3: CSVAGLAGAYEQYF
size: .; J: TRBJ1-2; V: TRBV7-9; D: .; DNA: TGTGCCAGCACCTCCCCTACTTCTGACAGGACTAACTATGGCTACACCTTC; CDR3: CASTSPTSDRTNYGYTF
size: once; J: TRBJ2-1; V: TRBV10-3; D: .; DNA: TGTGCCATCAGTGAGCTAGGGGTGGGGCAGTTCTTC; CDR3: CAISELGVGQFF
size: few; J: TRBJ1-1; V: TRBV6-5; D: .; DNA: TGTGCCAGCAGCGAGACAGTCATGAACACTGAAGCTTTCTTT; CDR3: CASSETVMNTEAFF
size: .; J: TRBJ2-2; V: TRBV29-1; D: .; DNA: TGCAGCGTTCGTGGGGACTCCCGAGCGAACACCGGGGAGCTGTTTTTT; CDR3: CSVRGDSRANTGELFF
size: few; J: TRBJ1-6; V: TRBV27; D: .; DNA: TGTGCCAGCACAACCAGGGGTTCTAATTCACCCCTCCACTTT; CDR3: CASTTRGSNSPLHF
size: .; J: TRBJ2-5; V: TRBV2; D: .; DNA: TGTGCCAGCAATGGTCTCCCAGGAGAGACCCAGTACTTC; CDR3: CASNGLPGETQYF
size: few; J: TRBJ2-7; V: TRBV18; D: .; DNA: TGTGCCAGCTCACCACCGTCTATCGACGAGCAGTACTTC; CDR3: CASSPPSIDEQYF
size: .; J: TRBJ2-1; V: TRBV15; D: .; DNA: TGTGCCACCAGCAGAGGACAGGTCCGAGGAGATGAGCAGTTCTTC; CDR3: CATSRGQVRGDEQFF
size: .; J: TRBJ1-1; V: TRBV2; D: .; DNA: TGTGCCAGCAGTGAAACTTTGAACACTGAAGCTTTCTTT; CDR3: CASSETLNTEAFF
size: .; J: TRBJ2-7; V: TRBV9; D: .; DNA: TGTGCCAGCAGCGGCACGAGAGGGTACGAGCAGTACTTC; CDR3: CASSGTRGYEQYF
size: .; J: TRBJ1-6; V: TRBV2; D: TRBD1; DNA: TGTGCCAGCAAGGAGACAGGGGTTGGCTCACCCCTCCACTTT; CDR3: CASKETGVGSPLHF
size: .; J: TRBJ1-5; V: TRBV13; D: .; DNA: TGTGCCAGCAGCTTAGGCAGTCAGCCCCAGCATTTT; CDR3: CASSLGSQPQHF